Included here is one TCR beta chain sequence, with context. The antigen is not known. The record originates from a study of OX40 agonist ivuxolimab in advanced cancers. Study-level information: Patients took ivuxolimab, an agonistic anti-OX40 (CD134) antibody.

This CDR3 has 16 amino acids. V lost 7 bases to trimming and J lost 2 bases, with 21 bases between them. Germline CDR1 reads MNHNY; CDR2 reads SVGAGI (reference sequence). The repertoire was sequenced with immunoSEQ multiplex PCR; TCRdb's copy has only in-frame clones and lacks some. Here the sample spans about 71,000 clones, roughly 93% being singletons. The study's findings and limits: At 0.1 to 3.0 mg/kg and by week 6, CD4+ and CD8+ T cells in the blood had expanded clonally. Certain nonresponders likewise exhibited a low normalized T-cell clonal expansion.

Material: CD4+ or CD8+ T cells sorted from blood, obtained in a trial of the OX40 agonist ivuxolimab. This clonotype was sampled from an adult with an advanced solid tumor such as melanoma, head and neck, liver or kidney cancer. The genes are TRBV6-6 and TRBJ2-7; a weak D match, TRBD1 (6 bases). CDR3 coding DNA: TGTGCCAGCACCCCCGTCCTCAGGGACACCCCCTACGAGCAGTACTTC. Translation: CASTPVLRDTPYEQYF.